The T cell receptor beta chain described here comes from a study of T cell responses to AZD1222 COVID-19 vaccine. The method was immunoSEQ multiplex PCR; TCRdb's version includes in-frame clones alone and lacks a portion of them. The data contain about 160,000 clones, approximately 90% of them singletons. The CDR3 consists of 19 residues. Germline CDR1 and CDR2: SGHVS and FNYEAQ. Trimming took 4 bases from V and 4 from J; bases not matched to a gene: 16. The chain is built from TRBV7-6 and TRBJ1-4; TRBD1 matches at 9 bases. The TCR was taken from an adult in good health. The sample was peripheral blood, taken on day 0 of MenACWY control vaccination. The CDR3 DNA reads TGTGCCAGCAGCTCCAACCGACCCGGGACAGGGACCATTAATGAAAAACTGTTTTTT. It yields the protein CASSSNRPGTGTINEKLFF.